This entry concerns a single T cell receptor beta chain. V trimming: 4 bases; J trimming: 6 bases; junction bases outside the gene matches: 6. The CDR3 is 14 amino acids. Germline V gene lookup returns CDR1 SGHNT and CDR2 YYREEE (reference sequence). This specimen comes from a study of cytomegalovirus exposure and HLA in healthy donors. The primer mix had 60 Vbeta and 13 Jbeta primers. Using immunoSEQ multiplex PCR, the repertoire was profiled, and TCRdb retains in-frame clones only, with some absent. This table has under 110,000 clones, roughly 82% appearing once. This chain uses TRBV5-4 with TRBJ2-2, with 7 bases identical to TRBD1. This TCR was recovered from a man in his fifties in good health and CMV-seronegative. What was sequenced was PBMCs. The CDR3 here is CASSMRQGSGELFF. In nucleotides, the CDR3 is TGTGCCAGCAGCATGCGACAGGGATCCGGGGAGCTGTTTTTT.